What follows are 13 T cell receptor beta chains derived from one specimen sequenced in a study of tumor and adjacent non-tumor tissue in lung cancer. This sample's RNA came from whole unsorted tissue. The library came from three nested PCR rounds adapted from ARM-PCR protocols. TCRdb analysed the multiplex PCR reads with MiXCR anew, one entry per CDR3 protein. Found here are about 110,000 distinct CDR3 sequences, around 82% of them singletons; the top ten hold approximately 24%. Sequenced sample: lung tumor tissue. Every receptor here comes from a man aged 70 or older with non-small cell lung cancer.

This clonotype was found many times. V usage is TRBV12-3 or TRBV12-4 and J usage is TRBJ2-1; 7 nucleotides agree with TRBD2. The CDR3 has 13 residues. Trimming at V came to 3 bases and at J to 9 bases, leaving 5 bases not matched to a gene. Here the CDR3 reads CASSLGGSLEQFF. The CDR3 DNA sequence: TGTGCCAGCAGTTTGGGAGGGTCTCTTGAGCAGTTCTTC.

Regarding this clonotype: One end of the junction does not line up with germline, which may come from a read error. The gene calls are TRBV5-5 and TRBJ2-2; unclear D gene. Germline assignment: CDR1 SGHKS and CDR2 YYEKEE (reference sequence). The CDR3 contains 13 residues. The CDR3 spells CASSIDSPGELFF. DNA for the CDR3: TGTGCAAGCAGCATTGACTCTCCCGGGGAGCTGTTTTTT.

This clonotype was recorded many times. This sequence joins TRBV11-2 and TRBJ2-5; 8 bases align to TRBD1. CDR3 length equals 15 residues. Per the germline V gene, CDR1 is SGHAT and CDR2 is FQNNGV. The trim removed 2 bases at V and 4 bases at J, leaving 6 bases unmatched. This CDR3 is CASSLQGAQRETQYF. The CDR3 nucleotides read TGTGCCAGCAGCTTACAGGGGGCGCAGCGAGAGACCCAGTACTTC.

In this sample, this clonotype is medium-sized. Written as DNA, the CDR3 is TGTGCCAGCAGCTTCCAGGGCTTGGCGGATTATGGCTACACCTTC. As protein: CASSFQGLADYGYTF. The chain is built from TRBV11-2 and TRBJ1-2; a weak D match, TRBD1 (5 bases). The CDR3 extends over 15 amino acids. The V gene lost 3 bases and the J gene lost 5 bases, with 16 bases spanning the gap. Germline V CDR1 and CDR2: SGHAT, FQNNGV.

CDR3 nucleotides: TGTGCCAGCAGTACCCGGGTGGGGGCAACGGGTCAGAGCCAGCATTTT. It yields the protein CASSTRVGATGQSQHF. The chain uses TRBV6-5 and TRBJ1-5, with D possibly being TRBD1 (6 bases). V lost 5 bases and J lost 12, with 26 bases in between. This CDR3 spans 16 amino acids. CDR1 is MNHEY and CDR2 is SVGAGI in the germline V gene.

As concerns this clonotype: Likely a read error: the CDR3 ends without its conserved phenylalanine or tryptophan. The DNA is omitted, as the CDR3 cannot be located on it reliably, and the CDR3 follows TCRdb's listing. This rearrangement joins TRBV21-1 to TRBJ1-2; the table's D call, TRBD1, has no DNA check behind it. TRBV21-1 is recorded as a pseudogene. The CDR3 sequence runs 17 residues, both termini included. The CDR3 sequence: CARSKNLGAGALCGYTL.

V gene TRBV11-2 combines with J gene TRBJ1-4, with a weak D call TRBD1 (6 bases). CDR1 is SGHAT, CDR2 FQNNGV, per germline. There are 15 residues in the CDR3. V was trimmed by 9 bases and J by 8 bases, leaving 22 bases between them. CDR3: CARSRSGTSIEKLFF. CDR3 nucleotides: TGTGCCAGGAGCAGAAGTGGGACAAGTATCGAAAAACTGTTTTTT.

Remarks on this clonotype: Germline and junction disagree at one end, which may indicate a read error. This chain links TRBV20-1 with TRBJ2-2; 7 bases line up with TRBD2. Per germline, CDR1 DFQATT and CDR2 SNEGSKA (reference sequence). The CDR3 is 15 amino acids. CDR3 bases: TGCAGTGCTAGAGTTTCAGGCCGGGAGGTCGGGGAACTGTTTTTT. This encodes CSARVSGREVGELFF.

Remarks on this clonotype: The junction shows a germline mismatch at one end, possibly a read error. As DNA, the CDR3 is TGTGCCTGCAGTTTAGTCCCCTACGAACAATACTTC. This encodes CACSLVPYEQYF. The chain is built from TRBV12-3 or TRBV12-4 and TRBJ2-7; D unresolved. The CDR3 totals 12 residues.

On this clonotype itself: A read error may produce the germline difference seen at one junction end. The chain recombines TRBV29-1 with TRBJ1-2; possible D gene TRBD1, 5 bases. The germline gives CDR1 SQVTM, CDR2 ANQGSEA. The CDR3 consists of 17 residues. The chain's CDR3 is CSVEEYVQGHTYYGFTF. DNA for the CDR3: TGCAGCGTCGAAGAGTACGTTCAGGGCCATACTTACTATGGCTTCACGTTC.

V and J are TRBV6-2 or TRBV6-3 and TRBJ1-2; unclear D gene. Trimming removed 2 bases from V and 5 bases from J, with 18 bases in between. The CDR3 totals 16 residues. Germline loops: CDR1 MNHEY, CDR2 SVGEGT. The CDR3 DNA sequence: TGTGCCAGCAGTTACCGTCATAGTTTCTTGAAGTATGGCTACACCTTC. Amino acid sequence: CASSYRHSFLKYGYTF.

The count of this clonotype is one. Sequence at one end of the junction differs from germline and may be a read error. This chain links TRBV7-9 with TRBJ2-7, with TRBD1 matching over 7 bases. Per the germline V gene, CDR1 is SEHNR and CDR2 is FQNEAQ (reference sequence). This CDR3 is built from 18 residues. The chain's CDR3 is CVSSQGGTDRLPFYEQYF. The CDR3 DNA reads TGTGTCAGCAGCCAAGGCGGCACGGACAGGCTACCATTTTACGAGCAGTACTTC.

With regard to this clonotype: Germline is not matched at one junction end, which may reflect a read error. The rearrangement uses TRBV12-3 or TRBV12-4 and TRBJ1-1; D not resolved. The CDR3 totals 12 residues. CDR3 region: CANSLGIYEAFF. CDR3 in DNA: TGTGCCAACAGTTTAGGGATATACGAAGCTTTCTTT.